A selection of T cell receptor beta chains follows, all from one sample in a study of cytomegalovirus exposure and HLA in healthy donors. Sequencing used immunoSEQ multiplex PCR; TCRdb keeps in-frame clones, though not all of them. The sample holds approximately 60,000 clones, 70% to 85% seen once. Material: PBMCs. The origin of the receptors is a man between 40 and 49 years old in good health and CMV-seronegative. The CDR3 runs from the conserved cysteine through the conserved F or W. Fields, in order: CDR3 protein, CDR3 DNA, D gene, clone size, V gene, J gene. A D gene is named only where the DNA matches it firmly. Size is stated for part of the rows, as once, few or many counts, or as a class when the clone is expanded.

CASSESRQRYNEQFF	TGTGCCAGCAGTGAATCCCGACAGCGTTACAATGAGCAGTTCTTC	-	few	TRBV25-1	TRBJ2-1
CATSREGQGQETQYF	TGTGCCACCAGCAGGGAAGGACAGGGACAAGAGACCCAGTACTTC	TRBD1	-	TRBV15	TRBJ2-5
CASSLATGVEGYGYTF	TGCGCCAGCAGCTTGGCCACAGGTGTGGAAGGCTATGGCTACACCTTC	-	-	TRBV5-1	TRBJ1-2
CASSLSPAGGPSGETQYF	TGCGCCAGCAGCTTAAGTCCCGCGGGGGGGCCCTCGGGAGAGACCCAGTACTTC	TRBD2	few	TRBV5-1	TRBJ2-5
CASSGGQRGNSPLHF	TGTGCCAGCAGTGGGGGACAGAGAGGTAATTCACCCCTCCACTTT	TRBD1	once	TRBV2	TRBJ1-6
CASSDSWRGGGETQYF	TGTGCCAGCAGTGACTCGTGGCGGGGGGGCGGGGAGACCCAGTACTTC	TRBD2	-	TRBV2	TRBJ2-5
CASSLRQDEKLFF	TGTGCCAGCAGCCTCCGGCAGGATGAAAAACTGTTTTTT	-	-	TRBV11-2	TRBJ1-4
CAAEDSLFSGNTIYF	TGTGCCGCGGAGGACAGTCTCTTCTCTGGAAACACCATATATTTT	-	-	TRBV10-3	TRBJ1-3
CASSKARGNYGYTF	TGTGCCAGCAGCAAAGCGAGAGGGAACTATGGCTACACCTTC	-	-	TRBV21-1	TRBJ1-2
CASSANRNRGSGTEAFF	TGTGCCAGCAGCGCCAACCGCAATCGGGGGTCCGGCACTGAAGCTTTCTTT	-	few	TRBV7-8	TRBJ1-1
CASRLAGEFEQFF	TGTGCCAGCAGGCTAGCGGGGGAATTTGAGCAGTTCTTC	TRBD2	-	TRBV5-4	TRBJ2-1
CASSGGQGLTEAFF	TGTGCCAGCAGTGGTGGACAGGGTTTGACTGAAGCTTTCTTT	TRBD1	few	TRBV2	TRBJ1-1
CASSLTSGGVNTGELFF	TGTGCCAGCAGCTTGACTAGCGGGGGGGTGAACACCGGGGAGCTGTTTTTT	TRBD2	-	TRBV7-8	TRBJ2-2
CASSSPGQGHYGYTF	TGTGCCAGCAGTTCCCCGGGACAGGGTCACTATGGCTACACCTTC	TRBD1	once	TRBV6-6	TRBJ1-2
CASSTGGTEAFF	TGTGCCAGCAGCACAGGGGGCACTGAAGCTTTCTTT	TRBD1	-	TRBV28	TRBJ1-1
CASSGTAYNEQFF	TGTGCCAGCAGCGGGACAGCGTACAATGAGCAGTTCTTC	-	-	TRBV9	TRBJ2-1
CASSGPGLAPDEQYF	TGTGCCAGCAGCGGACCGGGACTAGCCCCAGACGAGCAGTACTTC	TRBD2	-	TRBV9	TRBJ2-7
CASSVAHSNQPQHF	TGTGCCAGCAGTGTGGCCCATAGCAATCAGCCCCAGCATTTT	-	few	TRBV6-1	TRBJ1-5
CASSTDSSGNTIYF	TGTGCCAGCAGCACGGACAGCTCTGGAAACACCATATATTTT	-	-	TRBV2	TRBJ1-3
CATNGGQDTGELFF	TGTGCCACCAACGGGGGGCAAGACACCGGGGAGCTGTTTTTT	-	-	TRBV6-1	TRBJ2-2
CASSQDRGDHSYQETQYF	TGCGCCAGCAGCCAAGATCGCGGGGACCATTCCTACCAAGAGACCCAGTACTTC	-	few	TRBV4-3	TRBJ2-5
CASSPRVDYGYTF	TGTGCCAGCAGCCCCCGGGTGGACTATGGCTACACCTTC	-	-	TRBV7-9	TRBJ1-2
CASSPLPHGQGDSEAFF	TGTGCCAGCTCACCACTTCCCCACGGACAGGGGGATAGTGAAGCTTTCTTT	TRBD1	-	TRBV18	TRBJ1-1
CASSLEGGTYNEQFF	TGTGCCAGCAGCTTAGAGGGGGGGACCTACAATGAGCAGTTCTTC	TRBD2	-	TRBV11-2	TRBJ2-1
CASRPVGSDQETQYF	TGTGCCAGCAGGCCGGTCGGGTCGGACCAAGAGACCCAGTACTTC	-	once	TRBV6-1	TRBJ2-5
CASSYPGDRGGNQPQHF	TGTGCCAGCAGTTACCCCGGGGACAGGGGAGGCAATCAGCCCCAGCATTTT	TRBD1	-	TRBV28	TRBJ1-5
CASSWRDAGGNIQYF	TGTGCCAGCAGCTGGCGGGACGCTGGAGGGAACATTCAGTACTTC	-	-	TRBV5-6	TRBJ2-4
CASSVPSTDTQYF	TGTGCCAGCAGCGTCCCGAGCACAGATACGCAGTATTTT	-	-	TRBV9	TRBJ2-3